The 2 T cell receptor beta chains below all came from one sample that was sequenced in a study of blood T cell repertoires in COVID-19. The assay was immunoSEQ multiplex PCR, and TCRdb's table has in-frame clones only and misses some. The sample holds over 100,000 clones, about 88% seen once. Sequencing used peripheral blood. The source is a man in his forties with acute or convalescent COVID-19.

The J gene is TRBJ2-7, the V gene TRBV6-2 or TRBV6-3, with TRBD1 as a possible D gene (6 bases). CDR3 length: 15 residues. Germline lookup yields CDR1 MNHEY and CDR2 SVGEGT. The V end was cut by 2 bases, the J end by 4 bases, with 15 bases between. The chain's CDR3 is CASSYTTRGFYEQYF. CDR3 coding DNA: TGTGCCAGCAGTTACACCACCAGGGGTTTTTACGAGCAGTACTTC.

This clone appeared a single time. The chain uses TRBV4-2 and TRBJ1-2; D not certain. From germline, CDR1 is LGHNA and CDR2 YNFKEQ. This CDR3 spans 16 amino acids. Deletions cut 0 bases from V and 7 bases from J, with 18 bases between. The CDR3 loop reads CASSQDLGPRGGGYTF. In nucleotides, the CDR3 is TGTGCCAGCAGCCAAGATTTGGGCCCTCGGGGTGGTGGCTACACCTTC.